Each of the 21 T cell receptor beta chains below was sequenced from the same sample in a study of shared clonotypes between healthy human individuals. Using immunoSEQ multiplex PCR, the repertoire was profiled, and TCRdb retains in-frame clones only, with some absent. The sample holds roughly 700,000 clones, around two thirds seen once. The sequenced sample was memory CD4+ T cells sorted from blood. As to subset: CD45RA-negative fraction. Source of these receptors: a woman aged 25-40 years in good health.

V and J are TRBV11-2 and TRBJ2-3; 14 bases match TRBD2. Germline CDR1 SGHAT, CDR2 FQNNGV. The CDR3 loop spans 17 amino acids. Trimming at V came to 5 bases and at J to 4 bases, leaving 8 bases not matched to a gene. This CDR3 reads CASSGGLAGAAADTQYF. The CDR3 DNA reads TGTGCCAGCAGCGGGGGACTAGCGGGAGCGGCGGCAGATACGCAGTATTTT.

Turning to this clone: A much larger clone is a single base away; this may be a read error. This rearrangement joins TRBV5-4 to TRBJ1-2; unclear D gene. Germline V gene data show CDR1 as SGHNT and CDR2 as YYREEE (reference sequence). The CDR3 is 13 amino acids. The V gene lost 4 bases and the J gene lost 2 bases, with 9 bases spanning the gap. Here the CDR3 reads CASSPDGNYGYTF. For the CDR3, the DNA is TGTGCCAGCAGCCCGGACGGAAACTATGGCTACACCTTC.

The V and J genes are TRBV18 and TRBJ2-5, with 7 bases aligning to TRBD2. This CDR3 has 17 residues. J was trimmed by 1 base and V by 5 bases; bases with no gene match: 13. CDR1 and CDR2 from the germline V gene are KGHSH and LQKENI. DNA for the CDR3: TGTGCCAGCTCATCTTACAACCCGGGAGGACGCCAAGAGACCCAGTACTTC. Amino acid sequence: CASSSYNPGGRQETQYF. Drawing the rest from reference TRBV18 and TRBJ2-5, the complete variable domain is NAGVMQNPRHLVRRRGQEARLRCSPMKGHSHVYWYRQLPEEGLKFMVYLQKENIIDESGMPKERFSAEFPKEGPSILRIQQVVRGDSAAYFCASSSYNPGGRQETQYFGPGTRLLVL.

The V gene is TRBV5-1, the J gene TRBJ1-1, with 10 bases matching TRBD1. The germline CDR1 and CDR2 sequences are SGHRS and YFSETQ. The junction had 6 bases not matched to a gene; V was cut back by 3 bases and J by 4 bases. The CDR3 totals 15 residues. The CDR3 here is CASSSTGTGVTEAFF. The CDR3 coding sequence is TGCGCCAGCAGCTCAACCGGGACAGGGGTCACTGAAGCTTTCTTT.

J is TRBJ1-5 and V is TRBV28; unclear D gene. V lost 3 bases to trimming and J lost 1 base, with 10 bases between them. The germline V gene has CDR1 MDHEN and CDR2 SYDVKM. This CDR3 has 15 residues. The chain's CDR3 is CASSLLGPSNQPQHF. Here the CDR3 DNA reads TGTGCCAGCAGTTTGCTAGGCCCGAGCAATCAGCCCCAGCATTTT.

V gene TRBV15 combines with J gene TRBJ1-3, with D unresolved. The V gene's germline CDR1 is LNHNV and CDR2 YYDKDF (reference sequence). This CDR3 spans 15 amino acids. V was pared by 7 bases and J by 4 bases, with 17 bases between. Here the CDR3 reads CATTGGPGRGNTIYF. DNA of the CDR3: TGTGCCACCACCGGCGGGCCGGGGAGAGGAAACACCATATATTTT.

J is TRBJ2-3 and V is TRBV5-1; 7 nucleotides agree with TRBD1. This CDR3 is 16 amino acids long. CDR1 and CDR2 from the germline V gene are SGHRS and YFSETQ. J lost 2 bases, V lost 4 bases, and 10 bases had no gene match. The DNA for the CDR3 is TGCGCCAGCAGCCCGGTTCCCGGGACAGACACAGATACGCAGTATTTT. This codes for CASSPVPGTDTDTQYF.

In its sample, this clone was seen a few times. V and J are TRBV5-4 and TRBJ2-7, with 16 bases matching TRBD2. Germline CDR1 is SGHNT and CDR2 is YYREEE (reference sequence). The trim removed 0 bases at V and 9 bases at J, leaving 3 bases unmatched. CDR3 length equals 15 residues. The CDR3 loop reads CASSLAGTSGRVQYF. CDR3 nucleotides: TGTGCCAGCAGCTTGGCCGGGACTAGCGGGAGGGTGCAGTACTTC. Complete variable domain (other parts from reference TRBV5-4 and TRBJ2-7): ETGVTQSPTHLIKTRGQQVTLRCSSQSGHNTVSWYQQALGQGPQFIFQYYREEENGRGNFPPRFSGLQFPNYSSELNVNALELDDSALYLCASSLAGTSGRVQYFGPGTRLTVT.

This chain links TRBV19 with TRBJ2-7; 11 bases match TRBD2. This CDR3 contains 17 residues. V shed 3 bases, J shed 0 bases, and the junction held 7 bases outside the gene matches. Germline V gene lookup returns CDR1 LNHDA and CDR2 SQIVND (reference sequence). The CDR3 nucleotides are TGTGCCAGTAGTATGCCCGGACTAGCGGGCAACTCCTACGAGCAGTACTTC. It specifies CASSMPGLAGNSYEQYF.

The genes are TRBV11-1 and TRBJ2-1; D is possibly TRBD1 (5 bases). Trimming removed 5 bases from V and 6 bases from J, with 20 bases in between. Germline values: CDR1 SGHAT, CDR2 FQDESV (reference sequence). The CDR3 runs to 16 residues. CDR3 loop: CASSRGPPNQGNEQFF. CDR3 DNA: TGTGCCAGCAGCCGAGGACCCCCCAACCAGGGCAATGAGCAGTTCTTC.

This rearrangement joins TRBV5-4 to TRBJ2-6; D remains ambiguous. The V gene's germline CDR1 is SGHNT and CDR2 YYREEE (reference sequence). V dropped 4 bases and J dropped 0 bases, with 14 bases sitting between them. The CDR3 has 17 amino acids. The DNA for the CDR3 is TGTGCCAGCAGCCTGGCGAGAACCAACTCTGGGGCCAACGTCCTGACTTTC. Its protein product is CASSLARTNSGANVLTF.

V is TRBV4-1 and J is TRBJ2-3; TRBD1 aligns across 7 bases. The CDR3 consists of 18 residues. Germline lookup yields CDR1 MGHRA and CDR2 YSYEKL. V dropped 3 bases and J dropped 1; count of bases not matched to a gene: 13. The CDR3 sequence is CASSQAGTASSRTDTQYF. Written as DNA, the CDR3 is TGCGCCAGCAGCCAGGCCGGGACAGCCTCGTCCCGCACAGATACGCAGTATTTT.

This sequence joins TRBV6-6 and TRBJ2-7; D possibly matches TRBD1 or TRBD2 (5 bases each). V was trimmed by 5 bases and J by 5 bases, leaving 13 bases between them. CDR3 length: 13 amino acids. Germline CDR1 and CDR2: MNHNY and SVGAGI (reference sequence). This CDR3 reads CASSQGHGDEQYF. The CDR3 coding sequence is TGTGCCAGCAGTCAGGGCCACGGGGACGAGCAGTACTTC.

J is TRBJ1-2 and V is TRBV28; TRBD1 is a possible D gene (5 bases). CDR1 and CDR2 from the germline V gene are MDHEN and SYDVKM. With 6 bases removed from V and 2 bases from J, the gap between germline ends came to 10 bases. CDR3 length: 13 amino acids. CDR3 bases: TGTGCCAGCAGAACGCCAGGGAACTATGGCTACACCTTC. It is translated as CASRTPGNYGYTF.

This chain uses TRBV6-1 with TRBJ1-2; D may be TRBD1 (5 bases). CDR3 length equals 13 residues. CDR1 is MNHNS and CDR2 is SASEGT in the germline V gene. Trimming removed 3 bases from V and 4 bases from J, with 9 bases in between. The CDR3 region has the DNA TGTGCCAGCAGTGACGGCAGGGTCTATGGCTACACCTTC. Its translation is CASSDGRVYGYTF.

This sequence joins TRBV2 and TRBJ2-1, with 14 bases lining up with TRBD2. Germline V gives CDR1 SNHLY, CDR2 FYNNEI. This CDR3 has 15 residues. V trimming: 5 bases; J trimming: 8 bases; junction bases outside the gene matches: 5. The CDR3 region is CASSPGTSGSHEQFF. The CDR3 bases are TGTGCCAGCAGTCCCGGGACTAGCGGGAGCCATGAGCAGTTCTTC.

This CDR3 reads CAGRTGTTDTQYF. The CDR3 region has the DNA TGTGCCGGTCGTACAGGAACCACAGATACGCAGTATTTT. This chain connects TRBV30 to TRBJ2-3, with D perhaps matching TRBD1 (5 bases). The CDR3 contains 13 residues. Trimming removed 8 bases at V and 2 bases at J, with 14 bases between. The V gene's germline CDR1 is GTSNPN and CDR2 SVGIG (reference sequence).

The table lists this clone with many counts. Different DNA sequences within this sample yield the same CDR3. The J gene is TRBJ2-7, the V gene TRBV19, with 7 bases lining up with TRBD1. The CDR3 has 13 amino acids. Germline CDR1 LNHDA, CDR2 SQIVND (reference sequence). J was trimmed by 4 bases and V by 4 bases; bases with no gene match: 4. The CDR3 nucleotides read TGTGCCAGTAGTAAAGGGACAGCTTACGAGCAGTACTTC. As protein: CASSKGTAYEQYF.

The chain is built from TRBV2 and TRBJ1-2; D is ambiguous. This CDR3 is 15 amino acids long. Germline V gives CDR1 SNHLY, CDR2 FYNNEI. V lost 2 bases, J lost 3 bases, and 13 bases lay in between. DNA for the CDR3: TGTGCCAGCAGTGAATTCGTCAGTTCGGACTATGGCTACACCTTC. Encoded protein: CASSEFVSSDYGYTF.

Notes on this clone: An end of the junction does not agree with germline; a read error may underlie this. The chain employs TRBV2 and TRBJ2-3; D possibly corresponds to TRBD2 (5 bases). CDR3 length: 12 residues. Germline V gene data show CDR1 as SNHLY and CDR2 as FYNNEI. CDR3 in amino acids: CASRVTERHTSF. The DNA of the CDR3 is TGTGCCAGCAGGGTCACGGAGCGGCATACTAGTTTC.

Notes on this clone: A much more abundant neighbour one base away suggests this may be a read error. The genes are TRBV6-1 and TRBJ2-1; D might be TRBD2 (6 bases). The CDR3 loop spans 15 amino acids. Germline V gene lookup returns CDR1 MNHNS and CDR2 SASEGT. The CDR3 loop reads CASTRTGLVYYEQFF. The CDR3, as DNA: TGTGCCAGCACCAGAACGGGACTCGTCTACTATGAGCAGTTCTTC.